This TCR beta chain was observed in a study of Graves' ophthalmopathy and Graves' hyperthyroidism. Whole-study results and caveats: In predicting ophthalmopathy progression, the model reached around 65% sensitivity and 72.22% specificity. With approximately 88% sensitivity and 81.08% specificity, a 13-signature model separated ophthalmopathy from stable hyperthyroidism.

Diagnoses were established from clinical symptoms, serum thyroxine, TRAb, thyroid ultrasound and orbital computed tomography. From RNA, the CDR3 regions of TCR beta chains were amplified and sequenced. RT-PCR was first run with HTBI primers, then multiplex PCR in a second round. TCRdb redid the calling of the multiplex PCR reads with MiXCR, one entry per CDR3 protein. The sample includes about 170,000 distinct CDR3 sequences, approximately 40% of them seen just once. Notes on this clonotype: Antigen unknown.

CDR1 is SGHRS and CDR2 is YFSETQ in the germline V gene. With 5 bases removed from V and 6 bases from J, the gap between germline ends came to 8 bases. The CDR3 length is 11 residues. The source is a woman aged 40 to 50 with Graves' ophthalmopathy. The genes are TRBV5-1 and TRBJ1-1, with D maybe TRBD1 (5 bases). The sample consisted of peripheral blood. The DNA for the CDR3 is TGCGCCAGCAGTGTAGGGGCTGAAGCTTTCTTT. This encodes CASSVGAEAFF.